This TCR beta chain was recorded in a study of T cells in Graves' hyperthyroidism and ophthalmopathy. Overall study: Peripheral blood was secured at the point of initial diagnosis, before any treatment.

This clonotype has a count of ten or more. Its matching antigen is unknown. TCR beta CDR3 regions were amplified from RNA transcripts. HTBI primers were used for first-round RT-PCR of the TCR CDR3. MiXCR, applied by TCRdb to the multiplex PCR reads, yields one record per CDR3 protein. The data show 270,000 or so distinct CDR3 sequences, with roughly 15% seen just once and around 30% held by the top ten. The study's findings and limits: A median approximately 6.5 months before onset, the model predicted ophthalmopathy. Most thyroid clonotypes that were expanded above 0.001 also turned up in blood.

CDR1 and CDR2 from the germline V gene are KGHSH and LQKENI. Trimming removed 3 bases from V and 0 bases from J; junction bases left unmatched: 4. This CDR3 comprises 15 residues. Pregnant or lactating patients were excluded, as were those with uncontrolled infection or other autoimmune disease. V and J are TRBV18 and TRBJ1-1; 7 positions agree with TRBD1. The receptor comes from a woman aged 45-65 years with Graves' hyperthyroidism that later progressed to Graves' ophthalmopathy. The sequenced sample was blood. The CDR3: CASSPGTAMNTEAFF. The CDR3 coding sequence is TGTGCCAGCTCACCCGGGACAGCTATGAACACTGAAGCTTTCTTT.